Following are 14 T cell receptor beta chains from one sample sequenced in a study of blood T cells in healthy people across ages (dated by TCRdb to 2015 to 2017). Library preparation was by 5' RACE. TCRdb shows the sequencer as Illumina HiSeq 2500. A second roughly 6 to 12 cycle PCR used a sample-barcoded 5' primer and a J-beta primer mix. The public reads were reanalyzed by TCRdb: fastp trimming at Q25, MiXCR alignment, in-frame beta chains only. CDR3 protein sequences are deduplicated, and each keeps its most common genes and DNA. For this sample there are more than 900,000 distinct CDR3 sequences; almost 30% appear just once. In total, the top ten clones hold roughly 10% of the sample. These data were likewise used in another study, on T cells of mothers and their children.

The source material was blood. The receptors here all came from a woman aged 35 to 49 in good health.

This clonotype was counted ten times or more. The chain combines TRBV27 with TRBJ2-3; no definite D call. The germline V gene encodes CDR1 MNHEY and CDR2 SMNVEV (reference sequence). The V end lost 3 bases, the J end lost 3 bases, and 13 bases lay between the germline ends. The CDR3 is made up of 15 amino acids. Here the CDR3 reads CASSFRASLTDTQYF. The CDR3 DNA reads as TGTGCCAGCAGTTTTCGGGCTAGTCTGACAGATACGCAGTATTTT.

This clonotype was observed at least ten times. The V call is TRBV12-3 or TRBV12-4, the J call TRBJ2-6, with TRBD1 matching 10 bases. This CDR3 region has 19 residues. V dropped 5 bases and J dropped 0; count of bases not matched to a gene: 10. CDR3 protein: CASSLRRTGGSSGANVLTF. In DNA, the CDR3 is TGTGCCAGCAGTCTGCGCCGGACAGGGGGGAGCTCTGGGGCCAACGTCCTGACTTTC.

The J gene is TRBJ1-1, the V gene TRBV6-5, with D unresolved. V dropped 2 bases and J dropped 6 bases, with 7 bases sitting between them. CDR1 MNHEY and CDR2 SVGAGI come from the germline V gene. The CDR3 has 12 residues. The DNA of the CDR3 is TGTGCCAGCAGTTACGGGAAGGCTGAAGCTTTCTTT. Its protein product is CASSYGKAEAFF.

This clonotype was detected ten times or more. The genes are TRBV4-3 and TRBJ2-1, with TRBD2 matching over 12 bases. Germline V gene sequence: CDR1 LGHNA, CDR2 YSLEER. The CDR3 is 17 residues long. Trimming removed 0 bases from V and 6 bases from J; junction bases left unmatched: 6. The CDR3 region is CASSQDPPSGGANEQFF. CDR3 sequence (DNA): TGCGCCAGCAGCCAAGATCCCCCTAGCGGGGGGGCCAATGAGCAGTTCTTC.

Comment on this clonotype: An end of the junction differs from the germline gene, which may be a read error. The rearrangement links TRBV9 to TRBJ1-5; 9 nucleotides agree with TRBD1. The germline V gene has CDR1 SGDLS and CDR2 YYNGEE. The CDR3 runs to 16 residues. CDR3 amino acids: CASSADTGQGDQLQHF. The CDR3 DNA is TGTGCCAGCAGCGCCGACACGGGACAGGGTGATCAGCTCCAGCATTTT.

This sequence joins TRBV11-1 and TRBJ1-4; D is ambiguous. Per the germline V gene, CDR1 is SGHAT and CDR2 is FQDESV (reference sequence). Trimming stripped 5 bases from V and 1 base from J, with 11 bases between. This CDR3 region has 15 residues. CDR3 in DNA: TGTGCCAGCAGCCCCCAGCTAGGAACTAATGAAAAACTGTTTTTT. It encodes CASSPQLGTNEKLFF.

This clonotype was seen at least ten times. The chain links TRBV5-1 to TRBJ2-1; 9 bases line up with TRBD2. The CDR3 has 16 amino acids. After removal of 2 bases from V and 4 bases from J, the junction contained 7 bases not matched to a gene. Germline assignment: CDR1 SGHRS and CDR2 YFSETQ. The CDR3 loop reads CASSFARGGEYNEQFF. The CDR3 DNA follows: TGCGCCAGCAGCTTTGCCCGCGGGGGGGAGTACAATGAGCAGTTCTTC.

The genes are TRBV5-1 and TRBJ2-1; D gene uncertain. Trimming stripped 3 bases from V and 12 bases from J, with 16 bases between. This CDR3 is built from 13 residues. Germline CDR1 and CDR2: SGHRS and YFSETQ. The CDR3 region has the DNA TGCGCCAGCAGCTCCGAACTTCCGGTGGGGCAGTTCTTC. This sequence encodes CASSSELPVGQFF.

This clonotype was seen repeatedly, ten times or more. The CDR3: CASSLVAGESNEQFF. The CDR3 coding sequence is TGTGCCAGCAGCTTAGTAGCGGGGGAAAGCAATGAGCAGTTCTTC. The chain recombines TRBV7-2 with TRBJ2-1; TRBD2 matches at 9 bases. The germline V gene encodes CDR1 SGHTA and CDR2 FQGNSA. The CDR3 contains 15 residues. Trimming took 1 base from V and 6 from J; bases not matched to a gene: 4.

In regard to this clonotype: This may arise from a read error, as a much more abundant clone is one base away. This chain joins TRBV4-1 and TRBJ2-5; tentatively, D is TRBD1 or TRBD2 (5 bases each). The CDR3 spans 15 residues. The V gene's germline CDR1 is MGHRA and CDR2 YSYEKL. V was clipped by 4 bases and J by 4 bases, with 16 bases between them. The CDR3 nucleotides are TGCGCCAGCAGCCGAGGGACCGGCACTCGAGAGACCCAGTACTTC. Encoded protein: CASSRGTGTRETQYF.

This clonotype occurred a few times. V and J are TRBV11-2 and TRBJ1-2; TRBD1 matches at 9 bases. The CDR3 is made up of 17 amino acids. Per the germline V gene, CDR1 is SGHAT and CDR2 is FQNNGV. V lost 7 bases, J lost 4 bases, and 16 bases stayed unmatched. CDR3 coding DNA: TGTGCCAGCACCAACCTTTACCGGGACAGGGATATCTATGGCTACACCTTC. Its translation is CASTNLYRDRDIYGYTF.

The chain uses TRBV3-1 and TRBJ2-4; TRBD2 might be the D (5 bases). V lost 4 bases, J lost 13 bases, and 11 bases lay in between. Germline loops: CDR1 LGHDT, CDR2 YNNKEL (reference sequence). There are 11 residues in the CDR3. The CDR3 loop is CASSRTYVQYF. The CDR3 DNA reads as TGTGCCAGCAGCCGGACTTACGTGCAGTACTTC.

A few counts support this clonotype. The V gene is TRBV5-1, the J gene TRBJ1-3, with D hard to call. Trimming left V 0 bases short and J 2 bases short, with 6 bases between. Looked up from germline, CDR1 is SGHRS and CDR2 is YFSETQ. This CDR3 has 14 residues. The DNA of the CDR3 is TGCGCCAGCAGCTTGGACACGACTGGAAACACCATATATTTT. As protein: CASSLDTTGNTIYF.

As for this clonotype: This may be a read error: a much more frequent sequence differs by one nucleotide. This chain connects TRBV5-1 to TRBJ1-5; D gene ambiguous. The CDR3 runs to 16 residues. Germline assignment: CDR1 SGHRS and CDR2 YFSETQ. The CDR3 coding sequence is TGCGCCAGCAACTTGGAAGCCAGGAACTCCAATCAGCCCCAGCATTTT. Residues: CASNLEARNSNQPQHF.